The 10 T cell receptor beta chains given below trace back to one sample, sequenced in a study of CD4 T cells in relation to SARS-CoV-2 and coronaviruses. Their antigens are not known. Unexposed donor CD4+ T cells date from about 2011-2018, before the COVID-19 pandemic. The cells were cultured for less than twelve days before CD4+ T cells were isolated. TCRdb keeps only in-frame clones here, not all; method: immunoSEQ multiplex PCR. The sample has around 20,000 clones, about 76% seen once; the top ten hold about 29%. The sample was CD4+ T cells from PBMCs, cultured in vitro. The receptors come from a human donor in good health.

The CDR3: CASSYSFQSSYEQYF. The CDR3 bases are TGTGCCAGCAGTTACTCGTTCCAGAGCTCCTACGAGCAGTACTTC. The chain links TRBV6-5 to TRBJ2-7, with D uncertain. The CDR3 has 15 residues. Germline-derived CDR1 and CDR2 are MNHEY and SVGAGI. Trimming pared 0 bases from V and 0 bases from J, leaving 9 bases between.

The chain combines TRBV27 with TRBJ1-2; perhaps TRBD1 as D (5 bases). The CDR3 consists of 16 residues. V was trimmed by 6 bases and J by 4 bases, leaving 21 bases between them. Germline V CDR1 and CDR2: MNHEY, SMNVEV (reference sequence). The CDR3 nucleotides read TGTGCCAGCAGACCCGCCTTGGGGGGAGGTAGCTATGGCTACACCTTC. Protein: CASRPALGGGSYGYTF.

V is TRBV11-2 and J is TRBJ2-7, with TRBD2 as a possible D gene (6 bases). Trimming took 5 bases from V and 2 from J, leaving 13 bases between them. Germline CDR1 SGHAT, CDR2 FQNNGV. This CDR3 has 14 residues. CDR3 amino acids: CASSRLGQAYEQYF. DNA for the CDR3: TGTGCCAGCAGCAGACTAGGACAAGCCTACGAGCAGTACTTC.

The V call is TRBV2, the J call TRBJ1-2, with D unresolved. The germline V and J ends were trimmed by 6 bases and 7 bases, with 18 bases remaining between them. CDR1 and CDR2 (germline): SNHLY, FYNNEI. The CDR3 totals 14 residues. CDR3 in DNA: TGTGCCAGCAGGTCGGGCCACTTGATCAGTGGCTACACCTTC. Translation: CASRSGHLISGYTF.

V is TRBV3-1 (or the pseudogene TRBV3-2) and J is TRBJ1-5; D is uncertain. In germline, CDR1 is LGHDT, CDR2 YNNKEL (reference sequence). CDR3 length: 13 amino acids. Trimming stripped 2 bases from V and 2 bases from J, with 4 bases between. CDR3 in DNA: TGTGCCAGCAGCCAATCGGGCAATCAGCCCCAGCATTTT. Translating it yields CASSQSGNQPQHF.

The chain couples TRBV19 to TRBJ2-5; D remains ambiguous. V gave up 6 bases and J gave up 4 bases, with 6 bases separating them. Germline V gives CDR1 LNHDA, CDR2 SQIVND (reference sequence). The CDR3 loop spans 11 amino acids. This CDR3 is CASRGGETQYF. CDR3 nucleotide sequence: TGTGCCAGTAGGGGTGGAGAGACCCAGTACTTC. Complete variable domain (other parts from reference TRBV19 and TRBJ2-5): DGGITQSPKYLFRKEGQNVTLSCEQNLNHDAMYWYRQDPGQGLRLIYYSQIVNDFQKGDIAEGYSVSREKKESFPLTVTSAQKNPTAFYLCASRGGETQYFGPGTRLLVL.

V gene TRBV5-1 combines with J gene TRBJ1-1; weak D call: TRBD1 (6 bases). Trimming stripped 6 bases from V and 3 bases from J, with 15 bases between. Germline values: CDR1 SGHRS, CDR2 YFSETQ. This CDR3 region has 14 residues. This CDR3 is CASTLQGWDTEAFF. The CDR3 bases are TGCGCCAGCACCCTGCAGGGGTGGGACACTGAAGCTTTCTTT.

This sequence joins TRBV7-7 and TRBJ2-7; 7 nucleotides agree with TRBD2. CDR1 and CDR2 (germline): SSHAT, FNYEAQ (reference sequence). This CDR3 comprises 18 residues. V lost 1 base, J lost 4 bases, and 16 bases stayed unmatched. CDR3 in amino acids: CASSLGRGLLQRGYEQYF. CDR3 nucleotides: TGTGCCAGCAGCTTAGGACGAGGACTACTCCAGCGGGGTTACGAGCAGTACTTC.

The chain employs TRBV30 and TRBJ2-2, with 7 bases identical to TRBD1. The CDR3 has 13 residues. From germline, CDR1 is GTSNPN and CDR2 SVGIG (reference sequence). V was clipped by 0 bases and J by 6 bases; unmatched bases: 1. The CDR3 DNA follows: TGTGCCTGGAGTGTTACAGGGGCCGGGGAGCTGTTTTTT. As protein: CAWSVTGAGELFF.

This clone was observed a single time. The chain uses TRBV20-1 and TRBJ2-5; D unclear. Trimming removed 3 bases from V and 5 bases from J, with 7 bases in between. Per germline, CDR1 DFQATT and CDR2 SNEGSKA (reference sequence). This CDR3 is 11 amino acids long. The CDR3 region has the DNA TGCAGTGCTAGGCGATCTGAGACCCAGTACTTC. Amino acid sequence: CSARRSETQYF.